Listed here is a single TCR beta chain. Its antigen is still unknown. It was treatment-naive patients with stable or active relapsing-remitting disease who made up the multiple sclerosis controls. V gave up 4 bases and J gave up 8 bases, with 17 bases separating them. This CDR3 is 14 amino acids long. From germline, CDR1 is MNHEY and CDR2 SVGAGI. This sample is drawn from a study of CD8 T cells in Susac syndrome. Regarding the study as a whole: Only a relatively small number of individuals were included in the TCR sequencing and HLA analysis.

A quantity of roughly 0.5 to 1 ug RNA underwent reverse transcription using random hexamers. Amplification of TCR beta CDR3 by immunoSEQ multiplex PCR spanned 54 Vbeta and 13 Jbeta. TCRdb recomputed calls from the immunoSEQ multiplex PCR reads with MiXCR, one row per CDR3 protein. The sample has over 200,000 distinct CDR3 sequences, approximately 95% seen once; the top ten hold around 0.08%. Sequenced input: CD4+ T cells from PBMCs. This clonotype was sampled from a human donor with multiple sclerosis. The chain is built from TRBV6-5 and TRBJ1-2; D gene ambiguous. The chain's CDR3 is CASSCPGPVCGYTF. The DNA of the CDR3 is TGTGCCAGCAGTTGCCCTGGGCCCGTCTGCGGCTACACCTTC.